One and the same sample provided the 18 T cell receptor beta chains below, sequenced in a study of blood T cells in healthy people across ages. A J-beta primer mix and a sample-barcoded 5' primer were used in a second PCR of roughly 7 to 12 cycles. TCRdb ran MiXCR on the 5' RACE reads and lists one entry per CDR3 protein. The data contain 550,000 to 750,000 distinct CDR3 sequences, around a fifth of them singletons. The sample was blood. The source of these receptors is a man between 65 and 85 years old in good health.

This clonotype was seen repeatedly, ten times or more. CDR3 bases: TGTGCCATCAGGGCAGCCGGGTCAGCGCCCCAAGAGACCCAGTACTTC. This encodes CAIRAAGSAPQETQYF. This chain links TRBV10-3 with TRBJ2-5; D not resolved. Germline-derived CDR1 and CDR2 are ENHRY and SYGVKD. The CDR3 sequence is 16 residues long. V lost 6 bases and J lost 1, with 18 bases in between.

This sequence joins TRBV29-1 and TRBJ2-5; TRBD1 agrees at 8 bases. Germline V gives CDR1 SQVTM, CDR2 ANQGSEA. The CDR3 sequence is 13 residues long. With V trimmed by 6 bases and J by 5 bases, 8 bases remained unmatched. Here the CDR3 DNA reads TGCAGCGTCCAGACAGGGGCAAGGGAGACCCAGTACTTC. It codes for CSVQTGARETQYF.

V and J are TRBV12-3 or TRBV12-4 and TRBJ2-5; D remains ambiguous. V was shortened by 4 bases and J by 1 base, with 10 bases between the two germline ends. CDR3 length: 14 residues. The DNA for the CDR3 is TGTGCCAGCAGTTCGGACGGACCCCAAGAGACCCAGTACTTC. It yields the protein CASSSDGPQETQYF.

This chain uses TRBV3-1 with TRBJ1-4; possibly TRBD1 for D (5 bases). V shed 1 base and J shed 12 bases, with 15 bases lying between them. This CDR3 region has 14 residues. Germline CDR1 LGHDT, CDR2 YNNKEL (reference sequence). The DNA of the CDR3 is TGTGCCAGCAGCCAAGTTCAAGGCGGGACGCAACTGTTTTTT. Its translation: CASSQVQGGTQLFF.

This clonotype was counted between two and nine times. This rearrangement joins TRBV6-1 to TRBJ1-5; D unclear. CDR1 is MNHNS and CDR2 is SASEGT in the germline V gene. V lost 3 bases and J 2 bases, leaving 11 bases between the germline ends. CDR3 size: 15 residues. The CDR3 sequence: CASSELGMGNQPQHF. The DNA for the CDR3 is TGTGCCAGCAGTGAGTTGGGGATGGGCAATCAGCCCCAGCATTTT.

The chain links TRBV28 to TRBJ2-2; a possible D gene is TRBD1 (6 bases). Per the germline V gene, CDR1 is MDHEN and CDR2 is SYDVKM. The CDR3 is 14 amino acids. V was clipped by 6 bases and J by 10 bases, with 18 bases between them. The CDR3 here is CASRPTDRLEELFF. DNA of the CDR3: TGTGCCAGCAGACCCACCGACAGGTTGGAGGAGCTGTTTTTT.

This clonotype was recorded a few times. V usage is TRBV3-1 and J usage is TRBJ2-7; the D gene could be TRBD1 or TRBD2 (5 bases each). Trimming removed 0 bases at V and 9 bases at J, with 21 bases between. Germline lookup yields CDR1 LGHDT and CDR2 YNNKEL (reference sequence). The CDR3 spans 16 residues. The CDR3 sequence: CASSQEGQGPRNGQYF. The CDR3 DNA sequence: TGTGCCAGCAGCCAAGAGGGGCAGGGACCGAGAAACGGGCAGTACTTC.

The chain combines TRBV3-1 with TRBJ2-7; perhaps D is TRBD1 or TRBD2 (5 bases each). Germline CDR1 LGHDT, CDR2 YNNKEL (reference sequence). V was trimmed by 8 bases and J by 4 bases, leaving 27 bases between them. The CDR3 contains 17 residues. CDR3 residues: CASDRRHGTKVPYEQYF. The CDR3 DNA follows: TGTGCCAGCGATAGACGTCACGGGACCAAGGTCCCTTACGAGCAGTACTTC.

This clonotype was found a few times. The chain is built from TRBV4-1 and TRBJ2-5, with 8 bases that match TRBD2. This CDR3 is 15 amino acids long. From germline, CDR1 is MGHRA and CDR2 YSYEKL. V shed 4 bases and J 4 bases; nucleotides not matched to a gene: 8. The CDR3 protein is CASSLASGSVETQYF. In DNA, the CDR3 is TGCGCCAGCAGCCTGGCTAGCGGGTCCGTAGAGACCCAGTACTTC.

V gene TRBV5-1 combines with J gene TRBJ1-5; 9 bases fit TRBD1. Germline values: CDR1 SGHRS, CDR2 YFSETQ. This CDR3 is 15 amino acids long. Trimming removed 4 bases from V and 5 bases from J; junction bases left unmatched: 7. The CDR3 loop reads CASSPTGGSDQPQHF. The CDR3 DNA reads as TGCGCCAGCAGCCCCACAGGGGGCTCTGATCAGCCCCAGCATTTT.

A note on this clonotype: At one boundary the junction diverges from the germline segment, which might be a read error. CDR3 amino acids: CSAGDPAHYEQYF. CDR3 sequence (DNA): TGCAGTGCTGGAGATCCGGCCCACTACGAGCAGTACTTC. The chain couples TRBV20-1 to TRBJ2-7; no reliable D call. This CDR3 comprises 13 residues. Germline CDR1 reads DFQATT; CDR2 reads SNEGSKA (reference sequence).

CDR3 bases: TGTGCCAGCCCCCAAAGGTCTAGCGGGATAGGCGAGACCCAGTACTTC. This sequence encodes CASPQRSSGIGETQYF. The genes are TRBV21-1 and TRBJ2-5; the table's D call TRBD2 went unverified against the DNA. TRBV21-1 is reported as a pseudogene. The CDR3 sequence is 16 residues long.

This chain links TRBV28 with TRBJ2-7; 14 nucleotides line up with TRBD2. This CDR3 spans 14 amino acids. V lost 9 bases to trimming and J lost 7 bases; unmatched junction nucleotides: 8. Germline CDR1 and CDR2: MDHEN and SYDVKM. Here the CDR3 DNA reads TGTGCCAGTGGGGGGACTAGCGGGAGATGGGAGCAGTACTTC. Translating gives CASGGTSGRWEQYF.

This clonotype was detected only a few times. The chain combines TRBV20-1 with TRBJ2-5; 7 nucleotides line up with TRBD1. Trimming cost V 3 bases and J 5 bases; bases outside gene matches: 6. Germline V gives CDR1 DFQATT, CDR2 SNEGSKA (reference sequence). The CDR3 is 13 amino acids. CDR3 amino acids: CSARDRPGETQYF. CDR3 bases: TGCAGTGCTAGGGACAGGCCCGGGGAGACCCAGTACTTC.

This clonotype was seen more than once but under ten times. The chain employs TRBV27 and TRBJ2-5, with 14 bases aligning to TRBD2. The better agreement between TRBJ2-1 and the DNA end casts doubt on the J call. CDR3 size: 16 residues. In germline, CDR1 is MNHEY, CDR2 SMNVEV (reference sequence). The CDR3 DNA follows: TGTGCCAGACGTTACGGGACTAGCGGGAGTGACAATGAGCAGTTCTTC. Encoded protein: CARRYGTSGSDNEQFF.

This clonotype appeared many times. The chain carries TRBV12-3 or TRBV12-4 and TRBJ2-2, with D maybe TRBD2 (5 bases). The CDR3 spans 16 residues. V lost 3 bases and J 2 bases, leaving 13 bases between the germline ends. The CDR3 spells CASSLGASRNTGELFF. In nucleotides, the CDR3 is TGTGCCAGCAGTTTGGGTGCTAGCAGAAACACCGGGGAGCTGTTTTTT.

This clonotype came up a few times. The V and J genes are TRBV4-2 and TRBJ2-1; TRBD2 agrees at 11 bases. V lost 2 bases to trimming and J lost 3 bases; unmatched junction nucleotides: 3. The CDR3 consists of 16 residues. Germline CDR1 is LGHNA and CDR2 is YNFKEQ. In DNA, the CDR3 is TGTGCCAGCAGCCAACCCACTAGCGGGGGCTACAATGAGCAGTTCTTC. Its translation is CASSQPTSGGYNEQFF.

This clonotype was detected only a few times. In this CDR3 the conserved last residue, phenylalanine or tryptophan, is missing, so a read error is likely. V is TRBV7-2 and J is TRBJ1-2; D is uncertain. Trimming left V 7 bases short and J 3 bases short, with 12 bases between. The germline gives CDR1 SGHTA, CDR2 FQGNSA. CDR3 length: 13 amino acids. The CDR3, as DNA: TGTGCCAGCAATGAATACGCAGACTATGGCTACACCATC. This encodes CASNEYADYGYTI.